The rows below give T cell receptor beta chains drawn from one sample of a study of regulatory T cells in long-lasting Graves disease. TCRdb passed the multiplex PCR reads through MiXCR, listing each CDR3 protein once. The repertoire holds about 660,000 distinct CDR3 sequences, with 25% to 35% as singletons. The material sequenced was peripheral blood mononuclear cells (PBMCs), taken when the disease was refractory, from a patient treated with antithyroid drugs. The source is a female donor with Graves disease. Both conserved end residues are part of each CDR3. D genes are given only for firm matches. Clone size, where shown, is once, few, many, or a class for clones that have expanded.

CDR3 DNA,CDR3 protein,CDR3 length,J gene,clone size,D gene,V gene
TGTGCCAGCAGTTCGGGGACAACTCCCTCTACGCCCCTCCACTTT,CASSSGTTPSTPLHF,15,TRBJ1-6,-,-,TRBV6-2/TRBV6-3
TGTGCCAGCAGTTATCAAGGTGGGGGGACTAATGAAAAACTGTTTTTT,CASSYQGGGTNEKLFF,16,TRBJ1-4,-,-,TRBV27
TGCGCCAGCAGCTCAGGAAGACAGGGAAGGACTGAAGCTTTCTTT,CASSSGRQGRTEAFF,15,TRBJ1-1,many,TRBD1,TRBV5-1
TGTGCCTGGAGTGTATATGCAGGGAGAGACACCATATATTTT,CAWSVYAGRDTIYF,14,TRBJ1-3,-,-,TRBV30
TGCAGTGCTAGAGAGACAGGGGGGTCCTATGGCTACACCTTC,CSARETGGSYGYTF,14,TRBJ1-2,once,TRBD1,TRBV20-1
TGTGCCAGCACCCAACCTACGGGACGGAGGGACTCTGGGGCCAACGTCCTGACTTTC,CASTQPTGRRDSGANVLTF,19,TRBJ2-6,-,-,TRBV7-2
TGTGCCAGCAGAGCCAACCTGAACACTGAAGCTTTCTTT,CASRANLNTEAFF,13,TRBJ1-1,-,-,TRBV7-9
TGCAGTGCTAGGGGCTGGGGGAGGGACACCGGGGAGCTGTTTTTT,CSARGWGRDTGELFF,15,TRBJ2-2,-,TRBD2,TRBV20-1
TGTGCCAGCAGTCATGACCTCTCGGGGTCCTACAATGAGCAGTTCTTC,CASSHDLSGSYNEQFF,16,TRBJ2-1,-,-,TRBV7-9
TGCAGTGCTACCCCGCCTTTCTTTGGGAGCAATCAGCCCCAGCATTTT,CSATPPFFGSNQPQHF,16,TRBJ1-5,-,-,TRBV20-1
TGTGCCAGCAGTTCCACCGGAGGGACCGGGGAGCTGTTTTTT,CASSSTGGTGELFF,14,TRBJ2-2,few,-,TRBV6-2/TRBV6-3
TGTGCCAGCAGTGAAGTCCTAGCGGGAGATACGCAGTATTTT,CASSEVLAGDTQYF,14,TRBJ2-3,-,TRBD2,TRBV25-1
TGTGCCAGCAGTTTTGGGGCAGGGGGAAATGGCTACACCTTC,CASSFGAGGNGYTF,14,TRBJ1-2,-,TRBD1,TRBV27
TGTGCCAGCAGTAATACCGGAGATAATTCACCCCTCCACTTT,CASSNTGDNSPLHF,14,TRBJ1-6,many,-,TRBV6-1
TGCAGTGCTCGGTTTCCCATCGATTACGAGCAGTACTTC,CSARFPIDYEQYF,13,TRBJ2-7,-,-,TRBV20-1
TGTGCCAGCAGCTTAGCGCTCTCTAGCACCGGGGAGCTGTTTTTT,CASSLALSSTGELFF,15,TRBJ2-2,once,-,TRBV7-2
TGTGCCAGCACCGCACTGGGACTCCCCTACGAGCAGTACTTC,CASTALGLPYEQYF,14,TRBJ2-7,few,-,TRBV12-3/TRBV12-4
TGTGCCAGCAGTCCCGAGGAGGTCACCTACGAGCAGTACTTC,CASSPEEVTYEQYF,14,TRBJ2-7,few,-,TRBV7-9
TGTGCCACCAGTTCAGGGGGTAGCAATCAGCCCCAGCATTTT,CATSSGGSNQPQHF,14,TRBJ1-5,-,TRBD1,TRBV24-1
TGTGCCTGGAACGGGGGAAGGGCCTATGGCTACACCTTC,CAWNGGRAYGYTF,13,TRBJ1-2,-,-,TRBV30
TGTGCCAGCAGGTACTTACAGGGGGCAGGCACTGAAGCTTTCTTT,CASRYLQGAGTEAFF,15,TRBJ1-1,few,TRBD1,TRBV5-5
TGCAGCGTTCCTAAACCCCGGGACTCCAAGGGGGAGCAGTTCTTC,CSVPKPRDSKGEQFF,15,TRBJ2-1,-,-,TRBV29-1
TGTGCCACCAGCAGAGATGGCTTGGGGGAAGAGCAGTACTTC,CATSRDGLGEEQYF,14,TRBJ2-7,many,-,TRBV15
TGTGCCAGCACCCCCGGTGGAGGTCTAGCCAAAAACATTCAGTACTTC,CASTPGGGLAKNIQYF,16,TRBJ2-4,few,-,TRBV7-9
TGTGCCAGCAGCAGAGCGGGGCATGCGGCTTTCTTT,CASSRAGHAAFF,12,TRBJ1-1,few,-,TRBV12-3/TRBV12-4
TGTGCCAGCAGTGAAGGGCCGTTGGGACAGCCCTATGGCTACACCTTC,CASSEGPLGQPYGYTF,16,TRBJ1-2,few,TRBD1,TRBV6-2/TRBV6-3
TGTGCCAGCAGCGTAGGGACCCATCAAGAGACCCAGTACTTC,CASSVGTHQETQYF,14,TRBJ2-5,-,-,TRBV9
TGTGCCAGCAGCCTGGATATGACCGAGAACACTGAAGCTTTCTTT,CASSLDMTENTEAFF,15,TRBJ1-1,-,-,TRBV7-9
TGCGCCAGCAGCCAAGATTACCAGGGGAGGGAAAAACTGTTTTTT,CASSQDYQGREKLFF,15,TRBJ1-4,-,-,TRBV4-1
TGTGCCAGCAGTTTACCCAGGCCCCCCTCTGGAAACACCATATATTTT,CASSLPRPPSGNTIYF,16,TRBJ1-3,few,-,TRBV28
TGTGCCAGCGTGTCAGAGGGACCCTATGGCTACACCTTC,CASVSEGPYGYTF,13,TRBJ1-2,many,-,TRBV28
TGCAGTGCTCCCCCTTTAACAGGGGATCTCACTGAAGCTTTCTTT,CSAPPLTGDLTEAFF,15,TRBJ1-1,-,TRBD1,TRBV20-1
TGTGCCAGCAGCTTAGTGGGTCTGAAAGGTCGGGATGAGCAGTTCTTC,CASSLVGLKGRDEQFF,16,TRBJ2-1,-,-,TRBV7-3
TGTGCCAGCAGTCAAAGGGGGGGGGCCAACGTCCTGACTTTC,CASSQRGGANVLTF,14,TRBJ2-6,many,-,TRBV27
TGTGCCAGCAGTCTCACCGGGACAGGGTACCCTGGGGCCAACGTCCTGACTTTC,CASSLTGTGYPGANVLTF,18,TRBJ2-6,many,TRBD1,TRBV27
TGTGCCAGCAGCCCACAGTTTATGAACACTGAAGCTTTCTTT,CASSPQFMNTEAFF,14,TRBJ1-1,few,-,TRBV6-1
TGTGCCAGCAGCTTGGGGGTCGGGAAAACCTACGAGCAGTACTTC,CASSLGVGKTYEQYF,15,TRBJ2-7,-,-,TRBV5-5
TGTGCCAGCAGTTTCTGGGGGAGATACACCGGGGAGCTGTTTTTT,CASSFWGRYTGELFF,15,TRBJ2-2,many,-,TRBV12-3/TRBV12-4
TGTGCCAGCAGCCTGAGGGGGCTACTCTTT,CASSLRGLLF,10,TRBJ1-1,-,TRBD1,TRBV12-3/TRBV12-4
TGTGCCAGCCGGGACACACAATACGAGCAGTACTTC,CASRDTQYEQYF,12,TRBJ2-7,-,-,TRBV19
TGCAGTGCTAGACAAACTCGGGGGTTTTTAGGCACTGAAGCTTTCTTT,CSARQTRGFLGTEAFF,16,TRBJ1-1,few,-,TRBV20-1
TGTGCCAGCAGCGGGGCGGGGGGCAATCAGCCCCAGCATTTT,CASSGAGGNQPQHF,14,TRBJ1-5,-,-,TRBV11-2
TGTGCCAGCAGCATCAGACTGGGGACTGAAGCTTTCTTT,CASSIRLGTEAFF,13,TRBJ1-1,-,-,TRBV11-2
TGTGCCAGCAGTGAATATAAAGGGGCTGGCTATGGCTACACCTTC,CASSEYKGAGYGYTF,15,TRBJ1-2,many,-,TRBV25-1
TGTGCCAGCAGCCCGGGGGACAGGGTTCGGGACACTGAAGCTTTCTTT,CASSPGDRVRDTEAFF,16,TRBJ1-1,-,TRBD1,TRBV3-1
TGTGCCAGCAGCCAAGGTTTCGAGACTTCGGGCTACGAGCAGTACTTC,CASSQGFETSGYEQYF,16,TRBJ2-7,once,-,TRBV14
TGTGCCAGCAGCAACAGGGGGCGCTTTGAAAAACTGTTTTTT,CASSNRGRFEKLFF,14,TRBJ1-4,few,TRBD1,TRBV27
TGTGCCAGTAGAAGCACAGGGGGCACCAATCAGCCCCAGCATTTT,CASRSTGGTNQPQHF,15,TRBJ1-5,-,TRBD1,TRBV19
TGTGCCATCAGTGAGCCCCGGCGCAGATCAGACTATGGCTACACCTTC,CAISEPRRRSDYGYTF,16,TRBJ1-2,-,-,TRBV10-3
TGCGCCAGCAGCCTGTCCTTGGCGCCGACCTACGAGCAGTACTTC,CASSLSLAPTYEQYF,15,TRBJ2-7,few,-,TRBV5-1
TGTGCCAGCAGTTTATCTTGGGAAAACGAGCAGTACTTC,CASSLSWENEQYF,13,TRBJ2-7,-,-,TRBV28